A single sample is the source of the 11 T cell receptor beta chains below, sequenced in a study of a mutant IDH1 vaccine in newly diagnosed glioma. Time point meaning: week 23, last vaccination. Doses comprised 300 ug of mutant IDH1 20-mer peptide each, plus topical imiquimod. Their specific antigens are unknown. Only in-frame clones appear in the TCRdb table, and some are missing; sequencing was by immunoSEQ multiplex PCR. Here the sample spans about 72,000 clones, under 90% being singletons. Sequenced material: PBMCs, taken from a glioma patient whose treatment included an IDH1 peptide vaccine. The receptor source for this set is a man younger than 30 with glioma.

This clone appeared a few times. J is TRBJ2-2 and V is TRBV27; no clear D. Per germline, CDR1 MNHEY and CDR2 SMNVEV (reference sequence). The germline V and J ends were trimmed by 2 bases and 0 bases, with 1 base remaining between them. CDR3 length: 13 amino acids. Written as DNA, the CDR3 is TGTGCCAGCAGTTTAGCGAACACCGGGGAGCTGTTTTTT. Its protein product is CASSLANTGELFF.

The chain carries TRBV15 and TRBJ1-5; a possible D gene is TRBD1 (5 bases). Per germline, CDR1 LNHNV and CDR2 YYDKDF (reference sequence). Trimming pared 4 bases from V and 5 bases from J, leaving 21 bases between. The CDR3 is made up of 17 amino acids. CDR3 in amino acids: CATSNDRREWFDQPQHF. The DNA of the CDR3 is TGTGCCACCAGCAATGACCGCAGGGAGTGGTTTGATCAGCCCCAGCATTTT.

The rearrangement uses TRBV27 and TRBJ2-3; D is perhaps TRBD1 (6 bases). The V and J ends lost 8 bases and 6 bases respectively, with 27 bases between them. Germline-derived CDR1 and CDR2 are MNHEY and SMNVEV (reference sequence). CDR3 length: 17 amino acids. The CDR3 sequence: CASAPRQGTYLLDTQYF. CDR3 coding DNA: TGTGCCAGCGCCCCGCGGCAGGGGACGTACCTACTGGATACGCAGTATTTT.

The chain carries TRBV6-4 and TRBJ2-2; 9 bases align to TRBD1. Per the germline V gene, CDR1 is MRHNA and CDR2 is SNTAGT. The V gene end was trimmed by 5 bases and the J gene end by 1 base; junction bases not matched to a gene: 2. This CDR3 comprises 15 residues. The CDR3 DNA sequence: TGTGCCAGCAGTCGACAGGGGGAGAACACCGGGGAGCTGTTTTTT. Amino acid sequence: CASSRQGENTGELFF.

The chain recombines TRBV15 with TRBJ1-1; D is ambiguous. The CDR3 spans 13 residues. Germline CDR1 and CDR2: LNHNV and YYDKDF (reference sequence). Trimming removed 5 bases at V and 0 bases at J, with 7 bases between. The chain's CDR3 is CATSAFMNTEAFF. The CDR3 nucleotides read TGTGCCACCAGCGCGTTCATGAACACTGAAGCTTTCTTT.

The chain carries TRBV30 and TRBJ1-2; a weak D match, TRBD1 (5 bases). Between the trimmed V and J ends, which lost 2 bases and 2 bases, there was a span of 21 bases. The CDR3 consists of 17 residues. Germline assignment: CDR1 GTSNPN and CDR2 SVGIG (reference sequence). DNA for the CDR3: TGTGCCTGGAGTTCTGGTGTCGGGGGAAGTAGGAACTATGGCTACACCTTC. Translated, it gives CAWSSGVGGSRNYGYTF.

The chain links TRBV6-5 to TRBJ2-7; a possible D gene is TRBD1 (6 bases). Germline CDR1 MNHEY, CDR2 SVGAGI. V lost 5 bases, J lost 2 bases, and 16 bases lay in between. The length of the CDR3 is 15 residues. Here the CDR3 DNA reads TGTGCCAGCAGTCGCCGGGACACGCCTACCTACGAGCAGTACTTC. As protein: CASSRRDTPTYEQYF.

The J gene is TRBJ1-2, the V gene TRBV7-2; D unresolved. Looked up from germline, CDR1 is SGHTA and CDR2 is FQGNSA. The CDR3 contains 13 residues. With 3 bases removed from V and 8 bases from J, the gap between germline ends came to 13 bases. CDR3 sequence: CASSFQVSTGYTF. For the CDR3, the DNA is TGTGCCAGCAGCTTTCAGGTCTCTACCGGCTACACCTTC.

A note on this clone: Distinct nucleotide sequences in the sample also encode this CDR3. The genes are TRBV4-2 and TRBJ1-1; TRBD1 aligns across 10 bases. In germline, CDR1 is LGHNA, CDR2 YNFKEQ. The junction had 3 bases not matched to a gene; V was cut back by 4 bases and J by 4 bases. This CDR3 is built from 14 residues. The CDR3: CASSLWTGGTEAFF. CDR3 bases: TGTGCCAGCAGCCTATGGACAGGGGGCACTGAAGCTTTCTTT.

This clone appeared a few times. The chain is built from TRBV5-5 and TRBJ2-1; the match to TRBD2 covers 13 bases. V lost 4 bases, J lost 12 bases, and 7 bases stayed unmatched. The CDR3 extends over 14 amino acids. Per the germline V gene, CDR1 is SGHKS and CDR2 is YYEKEE (reference sequence). The CDR3 DNA follows: TGTGCCAGCAGCCTCGGACTAGCGGGAGATGTGCAGTTCTTC. Its translation: CASSLGLAGDVQFF.

In this sample, this clone turned up a few times. The V and J genes are TRBV2 and TRBJ1-5, with 7 bases aligning to TRBD1. V trimming: 6 bases; J trimming: 3 bases; junction bases outside the gene matches: 5. The CDR3 contains 14 residues. The V gene's germline CDR1 is SNHLY and CDR2 FYNNEI. CDR3 residues: CASREQGTNQPQHF. In nucleotides, the CDR3 is TGTGCCAGCAGGGAACAGGGGACCAATCAGCCCCAGCATTTT.